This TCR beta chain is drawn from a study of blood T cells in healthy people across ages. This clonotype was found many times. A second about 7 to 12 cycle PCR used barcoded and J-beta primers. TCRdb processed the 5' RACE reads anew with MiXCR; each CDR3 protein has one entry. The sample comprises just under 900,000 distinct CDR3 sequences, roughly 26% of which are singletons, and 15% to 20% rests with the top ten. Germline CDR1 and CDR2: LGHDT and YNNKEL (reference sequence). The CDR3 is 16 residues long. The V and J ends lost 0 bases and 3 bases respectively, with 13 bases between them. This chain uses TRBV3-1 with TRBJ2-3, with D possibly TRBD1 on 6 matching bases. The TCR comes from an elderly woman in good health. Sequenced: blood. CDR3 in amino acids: CASSQESGVLTDTQYF. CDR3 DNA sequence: TGTGCCAGCAGCCAAGAGTCAGGGGTGCTTACAGATACGCAGTATTTT.